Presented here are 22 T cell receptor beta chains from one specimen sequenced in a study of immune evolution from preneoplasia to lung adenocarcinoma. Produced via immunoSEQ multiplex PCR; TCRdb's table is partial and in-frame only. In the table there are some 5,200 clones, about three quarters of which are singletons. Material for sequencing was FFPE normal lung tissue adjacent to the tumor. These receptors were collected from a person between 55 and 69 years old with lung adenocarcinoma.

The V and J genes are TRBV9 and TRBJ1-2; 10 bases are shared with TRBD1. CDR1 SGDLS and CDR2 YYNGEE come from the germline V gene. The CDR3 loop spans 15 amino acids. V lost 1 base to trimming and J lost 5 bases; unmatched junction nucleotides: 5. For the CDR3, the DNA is TGTGCCAGCAGCGTATCGGGGACAGGGGAATATGGCTACACCTTC. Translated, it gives CASSVSGTGEYGYTF.

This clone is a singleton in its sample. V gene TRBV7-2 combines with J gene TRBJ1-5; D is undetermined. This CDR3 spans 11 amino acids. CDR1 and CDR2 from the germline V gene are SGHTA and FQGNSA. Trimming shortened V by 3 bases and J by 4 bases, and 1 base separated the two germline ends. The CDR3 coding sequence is TGTGCCAGCAGCTTTAATCAGCCCCAGCATTTT. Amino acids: CASSFNQPQHF. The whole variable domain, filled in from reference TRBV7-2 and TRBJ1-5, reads GAGVSQSPSNKVTEKGKDVELRCDPISGHTALYWYRQSLGQGLEFLIYFQGNSAPDKSGLPSDRFSAERTGGSVSTLTIQRTQQEDSAVYLCASSFNQPQHFGDGTRLSIL.

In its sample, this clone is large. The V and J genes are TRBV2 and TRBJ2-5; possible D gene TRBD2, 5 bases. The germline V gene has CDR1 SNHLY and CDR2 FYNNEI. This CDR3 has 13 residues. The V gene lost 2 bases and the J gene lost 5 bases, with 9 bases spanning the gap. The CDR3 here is CASSESPGETQYF. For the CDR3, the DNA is TGTGCCAGCAGTGAAAGCCCGGGGGAGACCCAGTACTTC.

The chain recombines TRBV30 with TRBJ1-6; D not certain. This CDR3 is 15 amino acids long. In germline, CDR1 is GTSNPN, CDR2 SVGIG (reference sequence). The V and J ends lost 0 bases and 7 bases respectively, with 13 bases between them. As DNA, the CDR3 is TGTGCCTGGAGTGTTTCGGGTCTCGGGAATTCACCCCTCCACTTT. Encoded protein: CAWSVSGLGNSPLHF.

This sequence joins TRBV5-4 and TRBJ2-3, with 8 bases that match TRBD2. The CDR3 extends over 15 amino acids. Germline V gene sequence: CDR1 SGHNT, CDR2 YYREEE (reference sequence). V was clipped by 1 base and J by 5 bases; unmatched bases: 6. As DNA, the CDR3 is TGTGCCAGCAGCTTGACAGCGGGAGTGGGAGATACGCAGTATTTT. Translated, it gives CASSLTAGVGDTQYF.

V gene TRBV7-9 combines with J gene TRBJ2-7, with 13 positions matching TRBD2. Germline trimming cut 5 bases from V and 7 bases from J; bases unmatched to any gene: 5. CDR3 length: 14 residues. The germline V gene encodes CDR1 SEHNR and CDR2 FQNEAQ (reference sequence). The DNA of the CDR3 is TGTGCCAGCAGCCGGGGACTAGCGGGGACTGAGCAGTACTTC. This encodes CASSRGLAGTEQYF. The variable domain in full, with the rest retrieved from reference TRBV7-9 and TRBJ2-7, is DTGVSQNPRHKITKRGQNVTFRCDPISEHNRLYWYRQTLGQGPEFLTYFQNEAQLEKSRLLSDRFSAERPKGSFSTLEIQRTEQGDSAMYLCASSRGLAGTEQYFGPGTRLTVT.

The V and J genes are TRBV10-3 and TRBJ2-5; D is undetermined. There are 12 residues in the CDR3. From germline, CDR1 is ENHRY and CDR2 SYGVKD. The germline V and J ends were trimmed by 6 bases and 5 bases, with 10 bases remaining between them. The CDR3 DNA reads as TGTGCCATCAGGCAGGAAATGGAGACCCAGTACTTC. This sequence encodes CAIRQEMETQYF.

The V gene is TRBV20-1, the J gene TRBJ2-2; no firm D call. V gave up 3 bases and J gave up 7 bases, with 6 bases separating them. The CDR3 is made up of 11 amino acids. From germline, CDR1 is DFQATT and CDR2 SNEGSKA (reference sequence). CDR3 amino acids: CSASGGGELFF. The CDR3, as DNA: TGCAGTGCTAGCGGTGGCGGGGAGCTGTTTTTT.

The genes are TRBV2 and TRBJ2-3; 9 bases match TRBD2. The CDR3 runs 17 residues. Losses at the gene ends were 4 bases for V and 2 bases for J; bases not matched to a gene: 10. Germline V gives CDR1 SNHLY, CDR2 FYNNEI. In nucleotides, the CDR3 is TGTGCCAGCAGTGCTCGAGCTAGCGGGATACACACAGATACGCAGTATTTT. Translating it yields CASSARASGIHTDTQYF.

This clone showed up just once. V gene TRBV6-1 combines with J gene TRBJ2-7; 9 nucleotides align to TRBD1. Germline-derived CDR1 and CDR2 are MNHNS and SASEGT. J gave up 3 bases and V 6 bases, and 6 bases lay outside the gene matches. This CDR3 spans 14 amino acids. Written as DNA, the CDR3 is TGTGCCAGCAGGATGGGACAGGGTCTCTACGAGCAGTACTTC. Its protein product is CASRMGQGLYEQYF.

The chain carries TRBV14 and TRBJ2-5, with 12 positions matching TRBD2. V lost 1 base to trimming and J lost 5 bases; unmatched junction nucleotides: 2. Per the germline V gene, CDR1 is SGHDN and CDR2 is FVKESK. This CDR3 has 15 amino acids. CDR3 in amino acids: CASSQASGGAETQYF. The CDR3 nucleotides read TGTGCCAGCAGCCAAGCTAGCGGGGGGGCTGAGACCCAGTACTTC. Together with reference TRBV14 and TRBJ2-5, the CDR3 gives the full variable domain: EAGVTQFPSHSVIEKGQTVTLRCDPISGHDNLYWYRRVMGKEIKFLLHFVKESKQDESGMPNNRFLAERTGGTYSTLKVQPAELEDSGVYFCASSQASGGAETQYFGPGTRLLVL.

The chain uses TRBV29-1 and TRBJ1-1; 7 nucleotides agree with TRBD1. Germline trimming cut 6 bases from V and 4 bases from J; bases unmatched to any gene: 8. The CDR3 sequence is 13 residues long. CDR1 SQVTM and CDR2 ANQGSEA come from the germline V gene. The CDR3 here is CSVETNRGTEAFF. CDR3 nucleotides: TGCAGCGTCGAAACAAACAGGGGCACTGAAGCTTTCTTT.

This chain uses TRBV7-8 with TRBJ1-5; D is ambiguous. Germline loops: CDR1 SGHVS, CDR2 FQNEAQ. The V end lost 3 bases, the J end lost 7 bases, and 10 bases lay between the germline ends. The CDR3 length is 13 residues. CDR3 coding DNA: TGTGCCAGCAGCTTCGGAAGGGAGCAGCCCCAGCATTTT. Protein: CASSFGREQPQHF.

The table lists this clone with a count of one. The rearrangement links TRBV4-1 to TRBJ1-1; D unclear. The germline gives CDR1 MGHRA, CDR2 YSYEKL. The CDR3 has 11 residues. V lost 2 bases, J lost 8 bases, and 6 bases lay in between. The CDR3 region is CASSQSVEAFF. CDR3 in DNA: TGCGCCAGCAGCCAATCAGTCGAAGCTTTCTTT.

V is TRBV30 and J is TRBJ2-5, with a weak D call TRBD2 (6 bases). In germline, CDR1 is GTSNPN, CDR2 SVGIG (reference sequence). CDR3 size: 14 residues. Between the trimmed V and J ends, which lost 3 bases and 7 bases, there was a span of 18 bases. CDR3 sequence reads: CAWRGVSGSGTQYF. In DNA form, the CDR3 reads TGTGCCTGGAGGGGGGTGTCCGGGAGTGGGACCCAGTACTTC.

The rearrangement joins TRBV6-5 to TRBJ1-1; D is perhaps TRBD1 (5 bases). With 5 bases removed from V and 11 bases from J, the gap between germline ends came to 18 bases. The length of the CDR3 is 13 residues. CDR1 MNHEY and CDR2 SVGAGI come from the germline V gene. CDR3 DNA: TGTGCCAGCAGTCAACTTAAAGTGGGGGGTGCTTTCTTT. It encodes CASSQLKVGGAFF.

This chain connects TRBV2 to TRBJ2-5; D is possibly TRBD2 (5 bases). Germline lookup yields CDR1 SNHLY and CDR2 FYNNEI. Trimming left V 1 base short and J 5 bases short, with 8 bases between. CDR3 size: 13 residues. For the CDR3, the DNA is TGTGCCAGCAGTGAAGGAATAGCGGAGACCCAGTACTTC. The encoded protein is CASSEGIAETQYF.

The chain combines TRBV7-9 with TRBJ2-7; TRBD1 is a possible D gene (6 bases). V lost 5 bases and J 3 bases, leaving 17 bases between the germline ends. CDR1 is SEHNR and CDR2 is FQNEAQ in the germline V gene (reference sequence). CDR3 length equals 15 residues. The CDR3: CASSPTTGPGYEQYF. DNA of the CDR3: TGTGCCAGCAGCCCCACGACAGGACCAGGCTACGAGCAGTACTTC.

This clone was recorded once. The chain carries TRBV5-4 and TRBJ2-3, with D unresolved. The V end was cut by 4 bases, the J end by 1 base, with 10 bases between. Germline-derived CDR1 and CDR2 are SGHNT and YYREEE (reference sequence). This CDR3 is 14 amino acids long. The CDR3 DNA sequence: TGTGCCAGCAGCCCCCCCTCCCGCACAGATACGCAGTATTTT. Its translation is CASSPPSRTDTQYF.

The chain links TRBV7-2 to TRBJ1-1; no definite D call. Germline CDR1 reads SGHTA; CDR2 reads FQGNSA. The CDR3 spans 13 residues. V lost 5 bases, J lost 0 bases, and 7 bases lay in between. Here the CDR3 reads CASSLHMNTEAFF. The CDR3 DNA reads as TGTGCCAGCAGCCTCCATATGAACACTGAAGCTTTCTTT.

The DNA for the CDR3 is TGTGCCAGCAGCTTGGTTGGCAGGGATTATGGCTACACCTTC. It is translated as CASSLVGRDYGYTF. The V gene is TRBV5-4, the J gene TRBJ1-2, with a possible D match to TRBD1 (5 bases). Germline CDR1 reads SGHNT; CDR2 reads YYREEE (reference sequence). Trimming stripped 0 bases from V and 5 bases from J, with 11 bases between. The CDR3 consists of 14 residues.

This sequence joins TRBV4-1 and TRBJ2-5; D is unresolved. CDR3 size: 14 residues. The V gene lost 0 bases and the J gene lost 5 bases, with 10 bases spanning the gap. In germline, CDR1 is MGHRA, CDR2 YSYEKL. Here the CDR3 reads CASSQDYGRETQYF. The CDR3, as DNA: TGCGCCAGCAGCCAAGATTATGGTAGGGAGACCCAGTACTTC.